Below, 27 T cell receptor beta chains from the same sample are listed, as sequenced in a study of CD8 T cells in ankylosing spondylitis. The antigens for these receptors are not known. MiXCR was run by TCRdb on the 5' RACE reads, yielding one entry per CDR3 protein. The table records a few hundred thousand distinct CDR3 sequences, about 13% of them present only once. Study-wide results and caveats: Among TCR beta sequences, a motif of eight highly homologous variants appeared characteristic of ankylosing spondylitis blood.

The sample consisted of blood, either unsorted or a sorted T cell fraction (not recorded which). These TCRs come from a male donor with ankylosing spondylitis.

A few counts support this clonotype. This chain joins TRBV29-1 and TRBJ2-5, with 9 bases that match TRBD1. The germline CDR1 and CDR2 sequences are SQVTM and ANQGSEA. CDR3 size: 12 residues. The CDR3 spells CRAGDREETQYF. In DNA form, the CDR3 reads TGCAGAGCAGGGGACAGGGAAGAGACCCAGTACTTC.

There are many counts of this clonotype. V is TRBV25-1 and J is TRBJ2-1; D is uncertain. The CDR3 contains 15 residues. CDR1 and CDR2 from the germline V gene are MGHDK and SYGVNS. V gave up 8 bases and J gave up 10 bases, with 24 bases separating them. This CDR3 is CASAPVGPLTEEQFF. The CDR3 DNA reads TGTGCCAGCGCCCCTGTCGGACCCCTTACGGAGGAGCAGTTCTTC.

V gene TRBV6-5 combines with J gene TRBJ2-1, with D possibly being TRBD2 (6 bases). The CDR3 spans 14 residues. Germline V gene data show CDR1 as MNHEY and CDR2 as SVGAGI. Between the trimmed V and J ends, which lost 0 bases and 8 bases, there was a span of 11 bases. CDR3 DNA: TGTGCCAGCAGTTACTCGCGGGGAATCGATGAGCAGTTCTTC. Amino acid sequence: CASSYSRGIDEQFF.

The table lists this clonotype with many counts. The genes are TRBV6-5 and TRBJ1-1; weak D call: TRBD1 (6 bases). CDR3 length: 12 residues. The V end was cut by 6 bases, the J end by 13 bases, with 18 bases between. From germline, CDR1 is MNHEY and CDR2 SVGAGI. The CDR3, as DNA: TGTGCCAGCAGGGGGGGGGCCAAAGAAAGTTTCTTT. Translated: CASRGGAKESFF.

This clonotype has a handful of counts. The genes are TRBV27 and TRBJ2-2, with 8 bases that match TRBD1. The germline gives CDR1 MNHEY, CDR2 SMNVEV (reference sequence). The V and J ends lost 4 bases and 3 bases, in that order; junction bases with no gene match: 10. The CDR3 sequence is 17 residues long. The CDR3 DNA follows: TGTGCCAGCAGTTGGCGGCAAGGACAGGGATACACCGGGGAGCTGTTTTTT. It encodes CASSWRQGQGYTGELFF.

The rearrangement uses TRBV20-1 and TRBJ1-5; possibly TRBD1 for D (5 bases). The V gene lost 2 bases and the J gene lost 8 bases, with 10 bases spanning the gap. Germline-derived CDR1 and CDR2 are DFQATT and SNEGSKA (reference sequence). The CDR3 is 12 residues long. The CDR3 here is CSARTGGEPQHF. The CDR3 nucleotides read TGCAGTGCTAGAACCGGGGGGGAGCCCCAGCATTTT.

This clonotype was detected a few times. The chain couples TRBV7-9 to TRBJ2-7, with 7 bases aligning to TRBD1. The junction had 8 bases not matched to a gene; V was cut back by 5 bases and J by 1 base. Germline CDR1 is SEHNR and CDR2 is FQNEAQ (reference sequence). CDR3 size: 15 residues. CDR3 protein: CASSVTGEKSYEQYV. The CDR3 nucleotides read TGTGCCAGCAGCGTTACAGGGGAGAAGTCCTACGAGCAGTACGTC.

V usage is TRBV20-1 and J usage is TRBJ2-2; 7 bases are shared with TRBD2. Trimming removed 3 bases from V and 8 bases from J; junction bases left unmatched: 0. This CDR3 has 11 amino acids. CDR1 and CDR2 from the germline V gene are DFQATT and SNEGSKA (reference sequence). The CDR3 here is CSASGRGELFF. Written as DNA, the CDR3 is TGCAGTGCTAGCGGGAGGGGGGAGCTGTTTTTT.

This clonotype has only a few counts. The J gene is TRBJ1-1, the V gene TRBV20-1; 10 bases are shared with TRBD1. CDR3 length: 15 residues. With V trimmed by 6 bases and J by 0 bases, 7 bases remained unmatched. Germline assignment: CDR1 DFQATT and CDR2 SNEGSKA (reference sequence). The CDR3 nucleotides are TGCAGTGCCCCGGGACAGGGGTTGATGAACACTGAAGCTTTCTTT. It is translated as CSAPGQGLMNTEAFF.

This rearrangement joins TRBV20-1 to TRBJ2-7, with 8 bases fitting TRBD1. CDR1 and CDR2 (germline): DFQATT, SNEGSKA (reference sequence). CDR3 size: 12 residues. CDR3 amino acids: CSADRGRHEQYF. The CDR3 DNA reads TGCAGCGCCGACAGGGGTAGGCACGAGCAGTACTTC.

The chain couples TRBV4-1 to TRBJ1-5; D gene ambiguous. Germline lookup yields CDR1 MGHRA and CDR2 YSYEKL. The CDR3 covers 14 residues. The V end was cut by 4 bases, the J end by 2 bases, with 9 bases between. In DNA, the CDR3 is TGCGCCAGCAGCCGAGAGAATGGCAATCAGCCCCAGCATTTT. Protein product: CASSRENGNQPQHF.

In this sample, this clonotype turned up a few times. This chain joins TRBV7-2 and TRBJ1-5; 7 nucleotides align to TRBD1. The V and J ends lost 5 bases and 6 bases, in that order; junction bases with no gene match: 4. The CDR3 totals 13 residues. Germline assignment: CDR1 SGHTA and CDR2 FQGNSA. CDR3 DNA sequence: TGTGCCAGCAGCACCCGACAGGGTCAGCCCCAGCATTTT. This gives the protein CASSTRQGQPQHF.

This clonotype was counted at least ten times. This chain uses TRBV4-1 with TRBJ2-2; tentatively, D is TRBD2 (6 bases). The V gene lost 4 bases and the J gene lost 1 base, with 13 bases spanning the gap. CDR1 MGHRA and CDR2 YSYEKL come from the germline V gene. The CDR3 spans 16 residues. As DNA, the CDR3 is TGCGCCAGCAGCCGGGCAGTTAGCGGGAACACCGGGGAGCTGTTTTTT. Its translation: CASSRAVSGNTGELFF.

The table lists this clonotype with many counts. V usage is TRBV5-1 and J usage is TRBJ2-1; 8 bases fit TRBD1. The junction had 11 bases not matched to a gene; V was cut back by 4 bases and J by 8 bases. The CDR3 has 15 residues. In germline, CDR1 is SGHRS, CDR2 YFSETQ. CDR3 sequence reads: CASSRQGSFSDEQFF. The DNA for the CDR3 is TGCGCCAGCAGCAGACAGGGGTCCTTTTCGGATGAGCAGTTCTTC.

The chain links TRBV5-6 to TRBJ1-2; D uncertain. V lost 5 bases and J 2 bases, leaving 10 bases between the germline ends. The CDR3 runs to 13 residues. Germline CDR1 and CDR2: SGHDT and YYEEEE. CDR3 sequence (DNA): TGTGCCAGCAGATCCGGCGGAAACTATGGCTACACCTTC. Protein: CASRSGGNYGYTF.

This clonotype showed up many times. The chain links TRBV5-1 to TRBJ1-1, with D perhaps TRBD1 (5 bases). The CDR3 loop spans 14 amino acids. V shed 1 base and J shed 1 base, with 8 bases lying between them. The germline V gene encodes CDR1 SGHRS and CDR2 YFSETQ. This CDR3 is CASSLRQQNTEAFF. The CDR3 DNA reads TGCGCCAGCAGCTTGAGACAGCAGAACACTGAAGCTTTCTTT. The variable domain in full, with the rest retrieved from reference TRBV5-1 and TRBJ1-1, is KAGVTQTPRYLIKTRGQQVTLSCSPISGHRSVSWYQQTPGQGLQFLFEYFSETQRNKGNFPGRFSGRQFSNSRSEMNVSTLELGDSALYLCASSLRQQNTEAFFGQGTRLTVV.

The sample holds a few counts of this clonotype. CDR3 bases: TGCGCCAGCAGCTTTCGACCCTCTGGGGCCAACGTCCTGACTTTC. Protein sequence: CASSFRPSGANVLTF. The chain is built from TRBV5-1 and TRBJ2-6, with unresolved D. The CDR3 is 15 amino acids. CDR1 is SGHRS, CDR2 YFSETQ, per germline. Trimming removed 2 bases at V and 0 bases at J, with 6 bases between.

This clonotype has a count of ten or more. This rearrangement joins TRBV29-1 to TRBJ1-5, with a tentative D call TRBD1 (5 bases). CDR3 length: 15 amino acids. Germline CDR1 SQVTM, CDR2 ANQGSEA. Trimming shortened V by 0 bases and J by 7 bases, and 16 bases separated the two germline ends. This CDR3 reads CSVEETGTPGQPQHF. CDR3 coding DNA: TGCAGCGTTGAAGAGACTGGGACCCCCGGGCAGCCCCAGCATTTT.

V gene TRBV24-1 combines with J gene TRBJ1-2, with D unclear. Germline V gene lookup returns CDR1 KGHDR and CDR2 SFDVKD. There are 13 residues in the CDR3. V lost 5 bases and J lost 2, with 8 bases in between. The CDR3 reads CATSASTNYGYTF. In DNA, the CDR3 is TGTGCCACCAGTGCCAGCACGAACTATGGCTACACCTTC.

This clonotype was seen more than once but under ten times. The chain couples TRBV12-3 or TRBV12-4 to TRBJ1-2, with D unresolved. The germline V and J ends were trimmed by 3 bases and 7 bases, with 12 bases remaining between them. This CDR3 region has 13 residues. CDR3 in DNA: TGTGCCAGCAGTTTGATCCTCGCGGGTGGCTACACCTTC. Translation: CASSLILAGGYTF.

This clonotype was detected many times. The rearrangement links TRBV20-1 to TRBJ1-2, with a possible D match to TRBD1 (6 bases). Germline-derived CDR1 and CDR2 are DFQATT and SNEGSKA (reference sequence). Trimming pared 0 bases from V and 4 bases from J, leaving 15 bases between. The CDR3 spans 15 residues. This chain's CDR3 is CSARDNRANLYGYTF. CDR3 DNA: TGCAGTGCTAGAGATAACAGGGCAAACCTCTATGGCTACACCTTC.

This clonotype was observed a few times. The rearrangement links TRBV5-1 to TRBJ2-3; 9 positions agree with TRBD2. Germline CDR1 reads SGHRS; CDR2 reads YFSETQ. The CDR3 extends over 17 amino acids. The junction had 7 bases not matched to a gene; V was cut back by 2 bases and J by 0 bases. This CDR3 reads CASSFGGRALSTDTQYF. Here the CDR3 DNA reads TGCGCCAGCAGCTTCGGCGGGAGGGCTCTTAGCACAGATACGCAGTATTTT.

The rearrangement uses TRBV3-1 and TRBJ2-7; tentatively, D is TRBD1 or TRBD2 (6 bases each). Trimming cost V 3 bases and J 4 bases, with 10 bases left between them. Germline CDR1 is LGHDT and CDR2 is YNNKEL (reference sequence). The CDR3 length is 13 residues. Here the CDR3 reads CASSHWGAYEQYV. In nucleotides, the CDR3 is TGTGCCAGCAGCCACTGGGGGGCGTACGAGCAGTACGTC.

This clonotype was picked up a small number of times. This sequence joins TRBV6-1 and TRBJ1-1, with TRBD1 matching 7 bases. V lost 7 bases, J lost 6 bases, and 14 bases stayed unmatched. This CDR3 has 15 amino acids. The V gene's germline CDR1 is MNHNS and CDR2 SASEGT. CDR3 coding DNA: TGTGCCAGCACCCCAAAGGGACAGCCTTTCCCTGAAGCTTTCTTT. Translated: CASTPKGQPFPEAFF.

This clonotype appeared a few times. The CDR3 region has the DNA TGTGCCAGCAGCCAATCCTCTATCCCGGCCGTAGTTGGGGCAGATACGCAGTATTTT. Amino acids: CASSQSSIPAVVGADTQYF. This chain links TRBV3-1 with TRBJ2-3, with D unresolved. The V and J ends lost 2 bases and 4 bases respectively, with 25 bases between them. The CDR3 spans 19 residues. Germline CDR1 reads LGHDT; CDR2 reads YNNKEL (reference sequence).

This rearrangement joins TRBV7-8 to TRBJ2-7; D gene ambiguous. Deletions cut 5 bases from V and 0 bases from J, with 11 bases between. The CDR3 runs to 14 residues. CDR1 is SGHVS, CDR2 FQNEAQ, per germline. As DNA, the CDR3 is TGTGCCAGCAGCCTGAGCTCAGCCTCCTACGAGCAGTACGTC. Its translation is CASSLSSASYEQYV.

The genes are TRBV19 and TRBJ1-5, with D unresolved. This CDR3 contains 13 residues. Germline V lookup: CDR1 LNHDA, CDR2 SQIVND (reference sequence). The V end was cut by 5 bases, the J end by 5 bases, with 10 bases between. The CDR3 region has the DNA TGTGCCAGTAGTTCAGTAGGCGATCAGCCCCAGCATTTT. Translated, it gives CASSSVGDQPQHF.